The source of this T cell receptor beta chain is a study of shared clonotypes between healthy human individuals (dated by TCRdb to 2020 to 2022). In terms of the full investigation: A few men and two women, aged 18 to 49 years, made up the cohort. The study deeply sequenced blood TCR repertoires of five healthy adults to estimate repertoire size and the extent of clonotype sharing between individuals. For each donor, CD4 naive and CD4 memory were each run on three plates, CD8 naive on two plates, and CD8 memory on one plate. Per donor, leukapheresis produced somewhere between about 0.94 and 9 billion PBMCs. To increase sequencing depth and limit assay-specific biases, different laboratories used diverse techniques to prepare libraries and sequence TCR repertoires. Summary of the overall study and its limitations: Sampling was restricted to blood, and TCR repertoires in tissue are likely to differ from TCR repertoires in blood. Pairwise subsampling indicated that sequencing depth was expected to affect the degree of clonotype sharing among donors. Across a few donors, approximately 5% of naive CD4, around 3.5% of naive CD8, 2% to 2.5% of memory CD4, and roughly 0.4% of memory CD8 clonotypes were shared. Higher generation probabilities were observed for clonotypes shared by all four sorted-subset donors than for non-shared clonotypes. Rarefaction of sorted-subset datasets indicated incomplete sequencing despite the large sequencing depth. Estimated clonotype richness was generally larger for naive than for memory subsets. Because the study included only a small number of donors, the genetic and exposure-history diversity represented was limited.

The germline V gene (reference sequence) sets CDR1 to WNHNN and CDR2 to SYGVQD. Including cysteine and phenylalanine, the CDR3 has 13 amino acids. Only CDR3 DNA remains: 39 bases, in frame from the first base. Remarks on this clone: Its antigen is still unknown. One end of the junction fails to match germline, which may point to a read error.

Using the deep immunoSEQ assay, multiplex PCR amplified TCR CDR3 regions from genomic DNA. Extracted genomic DNA from each cell subset was distributed evenly across all wells of several immunoSEQ 96-well plates, and each plate was treated as a replicate. Each replicate PCR for sorted subsets received roughly 0.2 ug genomic DNA, equal to roughly 33,000 T cell genomes. Purified libraries were measured with a Qubit 3.0 fluorometer, size-checked on a Bioanalyzer 2100, and measured again with the KAPA Library Quantification kit. Every immunoSEQ 96-well plate was sequenced on a separate single-read 150-cycle Illumina NextSeq 550 flow cell. The published analysis was carried out like this. Because only junctional sequences without quality scores were contained in the immunoSEQ output, filtering matching that applied to full-length reads could not be performed. To assign V/J genes and CDR3, sequences were annotated using PyIR, a Python wrapper for IgBLAST v1.9, with IMGT germline references. Reads were removed for weak V/J assignments (E-value above 1e-6), missing CDR3, stop codons, out-of-frame junctions, or ambiguous translated residues. A V3J clonotype was defined by an identical inferred V gene, J gene, and CDR3 amino acid sequence. Percentage overlap between repertoires was calculated by dividing the number of shared unique clonotypes by the size of the smaller repertoire. RTK rarefaction, the Chao1 estimator, and Recon v2.1 estimates of unobserved clonotypes were used to assess repertoire richness. OLGA was used to compute generation probabilities for all TCRbeta clonotypes that the gDNA method yielded from a handful of donors. In TCRdb, the immuneACCESS table is reduced to in-frame sequences with V and J assigned. These tables do not hold every clone; where another copy was compared, an unresolved V gene accounts for under half, and the others remain unexplained. Clone size and the V and J calls come from that table; the DNA yielded D and trimming. The sample includes around 700,000 clones, with 72% observed a single time. The ten largest clones represent about 2% of the sample.

The donors were healthy, HIV-negative adults who had no recently reported acute infections or vaccinations. Every donor was a Caucasian adult living in Nashville, Tennessee, USA. CD4+ T cells were enriched through magnetic negative selection, after which naive cells were positively selected on CD45RA and the remaining negative fraction served as the memory subset. Blood was obtained by leukapheresis, after which PBMCs were separated by Ficoll-Histopaque density gradient centrifugation and cryopreserved in liquid nitrogen vapor phase. Analytical flow cytometry was used to check the purity and quantity of each magnetically sorted T cell population. From each sorted fraction, genomic DNA was isolated and quantified by UV absorbance on a Nanodrop 2000c.

This clonotype was obtained from a woman aged 25-40 years in good health. The sample consisted of memory CD4+ T cells sorted from blood. The sample's cell subset or site, from its label and the paper: CD45RA-negative fraction. The receptor chain draws on TRBV10-1 and TRBJ2-7; TRBD1 lines up with 8 middle nucleotides. The sequenced DNA is TGCGCCAGCAGGGCAGGGGGCTCCGACGAGCAGTACTTC. The resulting protein is CASRAGGSDEQYF.